Listed here are 8 T cell receptor beta chains from one sample, sequenced in a study of tumor-infiltrating lymphocytes in primary liver carcinoma. In addition to blood RNA drawn from unsorted whole blood, germline DNA was extracted. The authors made TCR beta cDNA from 500 to 600 ng total RNA with a constant-region primer. The TCR beta library was amplified through three nested multiplex PCR rounds in a modified ARM-PCR procedure. With TRBV1-TRBV30 forward primers and a C-beta reverse primer, the first two PCR rounds were run for approximately 10 cycles each. TCRdb reanalysed the multiplex PCR reads using MiXCR and keeps one entry per CDR3 protein. This table has 300,000 to 400,000 distinct CDR3 sequences, 65% appearing once. The sample consisted of peripheral blood. These receptors all come from a middle-aged man with primary liver carcinoma and hepatitis B virus infection.

As concerns this clonotype: One end of the junction is discordant with germline, which a read error may explain. The chain employs TRBV10-3 and TRBJ1-2; D unresolved. The germline CDR1 and CDR2 sequences are ENHRY and SYGVKD. The CDR3 consists of 14 residues. CDR3: CAISDRIVSMGYIF. The CDR3 DNA sequence: TGTGCCATCAGTGATCGGATAGTTTCTATGGGCTACATCTTC.

About this clonotype: A much larger clone differs by one base, so this may be a read error. The J gene is TRBJ1-5, the V gene TRBV6-2 or TRBV6-3; no clear D gene. The V end lost 2 bases, the J end lost 2 bases, and 7 bases lay between the germline ends. The CDR3 totals 14 residues. Germline CDR1 and CDR2: MNHEY and SVGEGT. CDR3 region: CASSYRAGNQPQHF. DNA for the CDR3: TGTGCCAGCAGTTACAGGGCTGGCAATCAGCCCCAGCATTTT.

In this sample, this clonotype turned up a few times. The chain employs TRBV5-1 and TRBJ2-3; perhaps TRBD1 as D (6 bases). There are 14 residues in the CDR3. V was trimmed by 4 bases and J by 0 bases, leaving 9 bases between them. The germline V gene has CDR1 SGHRS and CDR2 YFSETQ. The CDR3 region is CASSIGQSTDTQYF. CDR3 coding DNA: TGCGCCAGCAGCATCGGACAGAGCACAGATACGCAGTATTTT.

About this clonotype itself: A read error may be the cause here, since a much bigger clone is one base away. This likely comes from a read error, as the CDR3 has no conserved phenylalanine or tryptophan at its end. The chain links TRBV4-1 to TRBJ2-3, with D possibly being TRBD2 (6 bases). Deletions cut 2 bases from V and 2 bases from J, with 14 bases between. The CDR3 sequence is 16 residues long. Germline loops: CDR1 MGHRA, CDR2 YSYEKL. The CDR3, as DNA: TGCGCCAGCAGCCAACGGGTGCTAGCGCCCACAGATACGCAGTATCTT. Its translation: CASSQRVLAPTDTQYL.

This clonotype was seen a handful of times. A much larger clone differs by one base, so this may be a read error. The rearrangement links TRBV11-1 to TRBJ2-2; 8 nucleotides align to TRBD1. Germline CDR1 and CDR2: SGHAT and FQDESV (reference sequence). The CDR3 covers 16 residues. CDR3: CAGSSPGQENTGELFF. Here the CDR3 DNA reads TGTGCCGGCAGTTCCCCGGGACAGGAGAACACCGGGGAGCTGTTTTTT.

Of note for this clonotype: It may be a read error: a sequence one base away is much more abundant. This chain connects TRBV6-6 to TRBJ1-5; weak D call: TRBD1 (5 bases). This CDR3 is 15 amino acids long. From germline, CDR1 is MNHNY and CDR2 SVGAGI (reference sequence). The CDR3 nucleotides read TGTGCCAGCAGTTCCCGCAGGGTGGGCGATCAGCCCCATCATTTT. Translation gives CASSSRRVGDQPHHF.

The chain joins TRBV10-3 to TRBJ2-3, with TRBD2 as a possible D gene (6 bases). This CDR3 has 17 residues. V was cut by 2 bases and J by 4 bases, with 19 bases left in between. The germline gives CDR1 ENHRY, CDR2 SYGVKD. In nucleotides, the CDR3 is TGTGCCATCAGTGAGATCCCACTACCGGGAGACGCAGATACGCAGTATTTT. The encoded protein is CAISEIPLPGDADTQYF.

This clonotype has at least ten counts. J is TRBJ2-2 and V is TRBV12-3 or TRBV12-4, with 7 positions matching TRBD1. The junction had 9 bases not matched to a gene; V was cut back by 6 bases and J by 5 bases. The CDR3 spans 15 residues. The CDR3, as DNA: TGTGCCAGCAGGTCAGACAGGGCCCCGACCGGGGAGCTGTTTTTT. Translating gives CASRSDRAPTGELFF.